Described below is a single TCR beta chain sequence and its context. In the original analysis: Researchers report that nucleated cell counts were estimated from reference gene primer amplification. Repertoires were generated with immunoSEQ multiplex PCR, while TCRdb's copy carries only in-frame clones and drops some. That table is the source of V, J and clone size, and D and trimming were worked out from the DNA. The data show more than 150,000 clones, around 85% seen once. The data were taken from a study of blood T cell repertoires in COVID-19. Across the study: Samples taken during acute and convalescent COVID-19 were collected in the United States, Italy and Spain. PBMCs, B-cell-depleted T cells, or T cells provided the cDNA or gDNA that made up the material.

The sample taken for sequencing was peripheral blood. The sequence came from a woman older than 75 with acute or convalescent COVID-19.

This CDR3 is CASSLEGGQRNIQYF. CDR3 in DNA: TGTGCCAGCAGCTTGGAGGGGGGACAGCGAAACATTCAGTACTTC. V gene TRBV5-4 combines with J gene TRBJ2-4, with D possibly matching TRBD1 (7 bases). Germline-derived CDR1 and CDR2 are SGHNT and YYREEE (reference sequence). The V gene lost 0 bases and the J gene lost 6 bases, with 13 bases spanning the gap. CDR3 length: 15 amino acids. Full variable domain (missing parts from reference TRBV5-4 and TRBJ2-4): ETGVTQSPTHLIKTRGQQVTLRCSSQSGHNTVSWYQQALGQGPQFIFQYYREEENGRGNFPPRFSGLQFPNYSSELNVNALELDDSALYLCASSLEGGQRNIQYFGAGTRLSVL.